This T cell receptor (beta chain) emerged from a study of blood T cell repertoires in COVID-19. Study-level background: Acute-phase and convalescent COVID-19 samples originated in the United States, Italy and Spain. T cells, B-cell-depleted T cells, or PBMCs supplied cDNA or gDNA.

In the original analysis: Quantification of nucleated cells was approximated via reference gene primer amplification. Libraries were prepared by immunoSEQ multiplex PCR; TCRdb keeps only in-frame clonotypes and omits some of them. V, J and clone size are taken as reported in that table, and D and trimming were inferred from the DNA itself. The sample has fewer than 200,000 clones; 70% to 90% are singletons. Sequences were obtained from peripheral blood. This clonotype was obtained from a man between 35 and 55 years old with acute or convalescent COVID-19.

CDR3 residues: CAWRHLNTEAFF. The DNA of the CDR3 is TGTGCCTGGAGGCACTTGAACACTGAAGCTTTCTTT. V and J are TRBV30 and TRBJ1-1; D not certain. The CDR3 consists of 12 residues. Trimming removed 3 bases at V and 0 bases at J, with 5 bases between. Per the germline V gene, CDR1 is GTSNPN and CDR2 is SVGIG (reference sequence).